The T cell receptor beta chain described here comes from a study of response to subunit inactivated influenza vaccine. Germline CDR1 SGHVS, CDR2 FNYEAQ. The CDR3 length is 13 residues. The germline V and J ends were trimmed by 7 bases and 2 bases, with 12 bases remaining between them. TCRdb passed the RT-PCR reads through MiXCR, listing each CDR3 protein once. The sample contains about 610,000 distinct CDR3 sequences, around 13% of which appear only once. This sequence joins TRBV7-6 and TRBJ2-7; D not certain. The sequence was collected from a man aged 45-65 years who received an inactivated influenza vaccine. This specimen consisted of PBMCs from blood, obtained roughly 13 days after vaccination. DNA of the CDR3: TGTGCCAGCACCCCAGCCCCGGCCTACGAGCAGTACTTC. It encodes CASTPAPAYEQYF. The full variable domain, its missing parts supplied by reference TRBV7-6 and TRBJ2-7, is GAGVSQSPRYKVTKRGQDVALRCDPISGHVSLYWYRQALGQGPEFLTYFNYEAQQDKSGLPNDRFSAERPEGSISTLTIQRTEQRDSAMYRCASTPAPAYEQYFGPGTRLTVT.